Reported below is one TCR beta chain. Its specificity is unknown. Germline and junction disagree at one end, which may indicate a read error. Healthy bone marrow donors formed the donor group. This sample was included in a study of cytomegalovirus exposure and HLA in healthy donors. The study, taken as a whole, reports: Productive rates of about 87% or about 30% were seen for most TCR beta V segments in an earlier analysis.

CDR3 length: 17 amino acids. Germline V lookup: CDR1 MGHRA, CDR2 YSYEKL. The PCR had 60 Vbeta and 13 Jbeta primers. Some clones are missing from TCRdb's copy, which holds only in-frame ones; the method was immunoSEQ multiplex PCR. The sample lists over 150,000 clones, 84% occurring once. Sample: PBMCs. The origin of this receptor is a man younger than 35 in good health and CMV-seronegative. V gene TRBV4-1 combines with J gene TRBJ2-3; 8 nucleotides align to TRBD2. CDR3 DNA: TGCGCCAGCAGCCAGGATGAGCGACTAGCGAACACAGATACGCAGTGTTTT. Protein: CASSQDERLANTDTQCF.